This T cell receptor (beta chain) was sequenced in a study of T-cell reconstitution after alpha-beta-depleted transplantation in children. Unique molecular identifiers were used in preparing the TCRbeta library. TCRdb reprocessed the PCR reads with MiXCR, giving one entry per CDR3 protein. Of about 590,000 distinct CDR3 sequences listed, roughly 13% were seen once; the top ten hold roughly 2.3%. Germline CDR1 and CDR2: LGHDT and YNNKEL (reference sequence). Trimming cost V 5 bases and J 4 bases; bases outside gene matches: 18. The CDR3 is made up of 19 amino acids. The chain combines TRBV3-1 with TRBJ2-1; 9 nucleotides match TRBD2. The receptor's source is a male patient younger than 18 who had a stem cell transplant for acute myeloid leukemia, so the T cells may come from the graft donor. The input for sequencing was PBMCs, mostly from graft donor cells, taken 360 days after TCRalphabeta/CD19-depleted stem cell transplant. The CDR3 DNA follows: TGTGCCAGCAGCTCAGCTACAACCGGGACTAGCAGCAAGTACAATGAGCAGTTCTTC. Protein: CASSSATTGTSSKYNEQFF.